The text below deals with one T cell receptor beta chain. Its antigen is unidentified. Regions amplified from RNA transcripts were the TCR beta CDR3 regions. The HTBI primer set drove a first-round RT-PCR of the TCR CDR3. TCRdb itself ran the multiplex PCR reads through MiXCR, one entry per CDR3 protein. There are a few hundred thousand distinct CDR3 sequences in the sample; 46% occur only once, and around 7.7% lies in the top ten. These data originate in a study of T cells in Graves' hyperthyroidism and ophthalmopathy. CDR3 length: 15 residues. Trimming removed 1 base at V and 3 bases at J, with 13 bases between. The V gene's germline CDR1 is SGHVS and CDR2 FQNEAQ. Study-wide results and limits: Most thyroid-expanded clonotypes above 0.001 were also found in blood.

Researchers barred patients who had uncontrolled infection, other autoimmune disease, pregnancy or lactation. The source of this sequence is a woman between 18 and 29 years old with Graves' hyperthyroidism. The gene calls are TRBV7-8 and TRBJ2-7; D uncertain. The specimen was peripheral blood or thyroid tissue (not recorded which). The CDR3 DNA follows: TGTGCCAGCAGCTTAGTGGCAGGAATTAGCTACGAGCAGTACTTC. It specifies CASSLVAGISYEQYF.